One sample yielded the 22 T cell receptor beta chains listed below, sequenced in a study of T cells after yellow fever vaccination. Each CDR3 protein is one row after TCRdb ran MiXCR on the 5' RACE reads. Seen here are around 350,000 distinct CDR3 sequences, roughly 6.2% observed once, and the top ten hold about 15%. The sample here was PBMCs, taken 5 days after the yellow fever booster vaccination. These receptors were obtained from a man aged 25-45 years who received the YFV17D yellow fever vaccine.

The rearrangement links TRBV20-1 to TRBJ2-7; D is possibly TRBD1 or TRBD2 (5 bases each). V lost 2 bases, J lost 2 bases, and 16 bases lay in between. The CDR3 is 15 residues long. Germline V CDR1 and CDR2: DFQATT, SNEGSKA (reference sequence). The CDR3 nucleotides read TGCAGTGCTAGATCACCCGGGACGAGCCCCTACGAGCAGTACTTC. Amino acids: CSARSPGTSPYEQYF.

This clonotype was detected ten times or more. V is TRBV7-8 and J is TRBJ1-2, with unresolved D. The germline gives CDR1 SGHVS, CDR2 FQNEAQ. CDR3 length: 12 amino acids. The ends were cut back, 1 base at V and 8 bases at J, with 8 bases in the middle. In DNA, the CDR3 is TGTGCCAGCAGCTTAGGACATAGCGGCTACACCTTC. Translated, it gives CASSLGHSGYTF.

The chain is built from TRBV24-1 and TRBJ2-3; D unclear. The germline V gene encodes CDR1 KGHDR and CDR2 SFDVKD. The ends were cut back, 0 bases at V and 5 bases at J, with 14 bases in the middle. The CDR3 is 16 residues long. CDR3 bases: TGTGCCACCAGTGATTTGAACCGCGTTGGGGAAGATACGCAGTATTTT. Translation: CATSDLNRVGEDTQYF.

This chain links TRBV28 with TRBJ2-6; 11 bases match TRBD1. Germline CDR1 and CDR2: MDHEN and SYDVKM. The CDR3 has 17 amino acids. Losses at the gene ends were 5 bases for V and 3 bases for J; bases not matched to a gene: 6. The CDR3 region has the DNA TGTGCCAGCAGTACGGGACAGGGGGGTTTTGGGGCCAACGTCCTGACTTTC. Translation gives CASSTGQGGFGANVLTF.

This clonotype was found a few times. CDR3 in amino acids: CASSQDWRENEKLFF. The CDR3 DNA sequence: TGCGCCAGCAGCCAAGATTGGAGGGAAAATGAAAAACTGTTTTTT. The rearrangement links TRBV4-3 to TRBJ1-4; no firm D call. CDR1 LGHNA and CDR2 YSLEER come from the germline V gene. V dropped 0 bases and J dropped 5 bases, with 10 bases sitting between them. CDR3 length equals 15 residues.

This clonotype was picked up many times. V and J are TRBV4-3 and TRBJ2-7; the D is unclear. Germline-derived CDR1 and CDR2 are LGHNA and YSLEER. Trimming pared 1 base from V and 9 bases from J, leaving 13 bases between. The CDR3 is 13 amino acids. This chain's CDR3 is CASSQAADQWQYF. Written as DNA, the CDR3 is TGCGCCAGCAGCCAAGCGGCGGACCAATGGCAGTACTTC.

CDR3 in DNA: TGCGCCAGCCGAGGCCAATCGGGTCGGGCCTCGGTGGAGCAGTACTTC. The encoded protein is CASRGQSGRASVEQYF. The chain is built from TRBV10-2 and TRBJ2-7; D not resolved. Trimming stripped 8 bases from V and 7 bases from J, with 27 bases between. The CDR3 loop spans 16 amino acids. CDR1 is WSHSY and CDR2 is SAAADI in the germline V gene.

At least ten counts were recorded for this clonotype. This chain links TRBV6-2 or TRBV6-3 with TRBJ1-1; D not resolved. The germline CDR1 and CDR2 sequences are MNHEY and SVGEGT. This CDR3 spans 11 amino acids. With 7 bases removed from V and 2 bases from J, the gap between germline ends came to 5 bases. This CDR3 is CASTHNTEAFF. The CDR3 DNA sequence: TGTGCCAGCACCCACAACACTGAAGCTTTCTTT.

The V gene is TRBV4-3, the J gene TRBJ2-2; no clear D. This CDR3 is 15 amino acids long. Trimming took 2 bases from V and 1 from J, leaving 8 bases between them. Germline CDR1 and CDR2: LGHNA and YSLEER. The CDR3 reads CASSQQDGNTGELFF. Written as DNA, the CDR3 is TGCGCCAGCAGCCAACAGGACGGGAACACCGGGGAGCTGTTTTTT.

This clonotype was observed a few times. The chain couples TRBV20-1 to TRBJ2-3; D gene uncertain. In germline, CDR1 is DFQATT, CDR2 SNEGSKA (reference sequence). The CDR3 is made up of 12 amino acids. V dropped 1 base and J dropped 3 bases, with 5 bases sitting between them. The CDR3 loop is CSARGQTDTQYF. In nucleotides, the CDR3 is TGCAGTGCTAGAGGTCAAACAGATACGCAGTATTTT.

This clonotype came up many times. CDR3 region: CASSSLGPNEQFF. The CDR3 nucleotides read TGTGCCAGCAGTTCCCTAGGGCCCAATGAGCAGTTCTTC. The chain recombines TRBV12-3 or TRBV12-4 with TRBJ2-1; D not certain. The CDR3 loop spans 13 amino acids. V was trimmed by 4 bases and J by 6 bases, leaving 10 bases between them.

The chain joins TRBV30 to TRBJ2-7; 9 bases fit TRBD2. Germline lookup yields CDR1 GTSNPN and CDR2 SVGIG (reference sequence). This CDR3 has 13 residues. The junction had 7 bases not matched to a gene; V was cut back by 8 bases and J by 2 bases. The CDR3 protein is CAIIQREAYEQYF. The DNA for the CDR3 is TGTGCCATCATCCAGCGGGAGGCCTACGAGCAGTACTTC. The whole variable domain, filled in from reference TRBV30 and TRBJ2-7, reads SQTIHQWPATLVQPVGSPLSLECTVEGTSNPNLYWYRQAAGRGLQLLFYSVGIGQISSEVPQNLSASRPQDRQFILSSKKLLLSDSGFYLCAIIQREAYEQYFGPGTRLTVT.

The sample holds a few counts of this clonotype. The rearrangement joins TRBV15 to TRBJ2-7; D remains ambiguous. Trimming stripped 1 base from V and 1 base from J, with 17 bases between. The CDR3 totals 17 residues. Germline assignment: CDR1 LNHNV and CDR2 YYDKDF (reference sequence). CDR3: CATSRVDPETGSYEQYF. CDR3 sequence (DNA): TGTGCCACCAGCAGAGTGGACCCGGAGACCGGATCCTACGAGCAGTACTTC.

V is TRBV7-9 and J is TRBJ2-3; 8 bases agree with TRBD2. This CDR3 has 15 residues. J was trimmed by 4 bases and V by 3 bases; bases with no gene match: 6. Germline CDR1 SEHNR, CDR2 FQNEAQ (reference sequence). The CDR3 DNA follows: TGTGCCAGCAGCTTTTTGACCGGGGGGGCAGATACGCAGTATTTT. It encodes CASSFLTGGADTQYF.

This clonotype was counted many times. J is TRBJ1-5 and V is TRBV12-3 or TRBV12-4, with 7 bases lining up with TRBD1. V shed 6 bases and J 4 bases; nucleotides not matched to a gene: 6. CDR3 size: 14 residues. The CDR3 DNA reads as TGTGCCAGCAGCCGACAGGGTGGTAATCAGCCCCAGCATTTT. Encoded protein: CASSRQGGNQPQHF.

This clonotype has only a few counts. The chain uses TRBV7-8 and TRBJ2-7; D remains unclear. Looked up from germline, CDR1 is SGHVS and CDR2 is FQNEAQ. This CDR3 is 13 amino acids long. The germline V and J ends were trimmed by 7 bases and 2 bases, with 12 bases remaining between them. CDR3 protein: CASTDRGTYEQYF. Here the CDR3 DNA reads TGTGCCAGCACGGATAGAGGTACCTACGAGCAGTACTTC.

In this sample, this clonotype turned up many times. V and J are TRBV2 and TRBJ2-1, with D uncertain. CDR1 and CDR2 (germline): SNHLY, FYNNEI. The CDR3 extends over 10 amino acids. The germline V and J ends were trimmed by 2 bases and 7 bases, with 0 bases remaining between them. CDR3 coding DNA: TGTGCCAGCAGTGAAAATGAGCAGTTCTTC. Translated: CASSENEQFF.

The V gene is TRBV3-1, the J gene TRBJ2-5, with D perhaps matching TRBD1 (6 bases). The CDR3 sequence is 18 residues long. V shed 8 bases and J shed 3 bases, with 28 bases lying between them. CDR1 and CDR2 from the germline V gene are LGHDT and YNNKEL (reference sequence). The CDR3 coding sequence is TGTGCCAGCGGTCTAATGGCATTTGGGACATCCTTTAAAGAGACCCAGTACTTC. Amino acid sequence: CASGLMAFGTSFKETQYF.

This clonotype was counted between two and nine times. The chain has TRBV27 and TRBJ2-7; possible D gene TRBD2, 5 bases. Germline values: CDR1 MNHEY, CDR2 SMNVEV (reference sequence). The CDR3 has 16 amino acids. The germline V and J ends were trimmed by 5 bases and 0 bases, with 17 bases remaining between them. CDR3 sequence reads: CASSPLSSGASYEQYF. The CDR3 DNA follows: TGTGCCAGCAGTCCCCTTTCCAGCGGCGCCTCCTACGAGCAGTACTTC.

This clonotype has just a few counts. A much larger clone lies one base from this, so it may be a read error. This chain links TRBV18 with TRBJ1-1, with TRBD1 matching 9 bases. The CDR3 has 14 residues. CDR1 and CDR2 from the germline V gene are KGHSH and LQKENI. V lost 2 bases and J lost 4; bases outside the gene matches: 2. This CDR3 reads CASSPGTGTTEAFF. In DNA form, the CDR3 reads TGTGCCAGCTCACCAGGGACAGGGACCACTGAAGCTTTCTTT.

This clonotype appeared a few times. The V call is TRBV7-9, the J call TRBJ2-1; 7 bases match TRBD1. The junction had 13 bases not matched to a gene; V was cut back by 4 bases and J by 10 bases. The CDR3 is 15 amino acids. Germline V gene lookup returns CDR1 SEHNR and CDR2 FQNEAQ (reference sequence). The CDR3 sequence is CASSSGLHRGGEQFF. The CDR3 nucleotides read TGTGCCAGCAGCTCCGGCCTGCACAGGGGTGGGGAGCAGTTCTTC.

The V gene is TRBV4-3, the J gene TRBJ2-5, with 7 bases fitting TRBD2. Germline lookup yields CDR1 LGHNA and CDR2 YSLEER. The V segment lost 1 base and the J segment 5 bases; nucleotides outside the gene matches: 7. The CDR3 extends over 15 amino acids. CDR3 in DNA: TGCGCCAGCAGCCAAGGCACGCTAGCGGTCGAGACCCAGTACTTC. It translates to CASSQGTLAVETQYF.